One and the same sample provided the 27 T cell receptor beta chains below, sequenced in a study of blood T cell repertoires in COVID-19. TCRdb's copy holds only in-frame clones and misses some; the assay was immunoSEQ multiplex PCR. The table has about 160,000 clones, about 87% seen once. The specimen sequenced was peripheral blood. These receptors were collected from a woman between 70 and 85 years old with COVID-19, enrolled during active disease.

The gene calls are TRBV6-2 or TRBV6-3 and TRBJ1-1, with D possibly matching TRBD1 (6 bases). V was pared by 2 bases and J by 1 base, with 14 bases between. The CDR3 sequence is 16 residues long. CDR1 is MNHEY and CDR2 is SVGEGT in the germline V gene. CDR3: CASSYTRGSENTEAFF. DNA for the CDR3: TGTGCCAGCAGTTACACCAGGGGAAGCGAGAACACTGAAGCTTTCTTT.

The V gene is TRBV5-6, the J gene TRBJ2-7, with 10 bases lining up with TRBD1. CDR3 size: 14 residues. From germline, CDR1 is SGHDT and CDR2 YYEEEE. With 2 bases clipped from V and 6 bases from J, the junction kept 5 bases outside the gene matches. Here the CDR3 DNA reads TGTGCCAGCAGCTTTAGGGACAGGGGAACCGAGCAGTACTTC. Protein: CASSFRDRGTEQYF.

CDR3 in amino acids: CSVGQNTEAFF. Here the CDR3 DNA reads TGCAGCGTCGGACAGAACACTGAAGCTTTCTTT. The chain uses TRBV29-1 and TRBJ1-1, with D maybe TRBD1 (5 bases). V lost 6 bases and J 1 base, leaving 6 bases between the germline ends. The CDR3 is 11 residues long. Germline V gene lookup returns CDR1 SQVTM and CDR2 ANQGSEA.

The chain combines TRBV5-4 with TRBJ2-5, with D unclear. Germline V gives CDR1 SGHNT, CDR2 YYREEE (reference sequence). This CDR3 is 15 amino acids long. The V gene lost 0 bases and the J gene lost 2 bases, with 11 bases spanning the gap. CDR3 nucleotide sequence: TGTGCCAGCAGCTTGGCCGGGTCGGTACAAGAGACCCAGTACTTC. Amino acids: CASSLAGSVQETQYF.

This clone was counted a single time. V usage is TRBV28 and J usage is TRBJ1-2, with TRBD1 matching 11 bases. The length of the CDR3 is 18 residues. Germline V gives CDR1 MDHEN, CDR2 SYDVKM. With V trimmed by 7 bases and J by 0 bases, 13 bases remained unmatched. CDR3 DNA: TGTGCCAGCAATAGTAGGACAGGGGGCCTTACAACTAACTATGGCTACACCTTC. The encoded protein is CASNSRTGGLTTNYGYTF.

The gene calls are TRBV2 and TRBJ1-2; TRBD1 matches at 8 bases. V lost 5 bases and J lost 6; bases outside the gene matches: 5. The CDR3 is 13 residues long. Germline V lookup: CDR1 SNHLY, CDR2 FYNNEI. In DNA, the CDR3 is TGTGCCAGCAGTCTAACGACAGGGGATGGCTACACCTTC. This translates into CASSLTTGDGYTF.

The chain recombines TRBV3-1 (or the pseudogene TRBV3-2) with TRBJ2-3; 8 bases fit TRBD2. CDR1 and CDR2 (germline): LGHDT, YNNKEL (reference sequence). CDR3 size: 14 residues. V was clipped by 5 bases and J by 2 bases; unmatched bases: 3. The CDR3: CASSGLADTDTQYF. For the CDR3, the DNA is TGTGCCAGCAGCGGACTAGCCGACACAGATACGCAGTATTTT.

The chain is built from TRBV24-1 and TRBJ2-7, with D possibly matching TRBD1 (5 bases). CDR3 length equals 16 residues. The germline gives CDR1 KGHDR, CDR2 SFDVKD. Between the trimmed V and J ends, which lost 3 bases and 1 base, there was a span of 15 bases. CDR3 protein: CATSDPGPTGSYEQYF. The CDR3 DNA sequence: TGTGCCACCAGTGATCCTGGTCCCACAGGATCCTACGAGCAGTACTTC.

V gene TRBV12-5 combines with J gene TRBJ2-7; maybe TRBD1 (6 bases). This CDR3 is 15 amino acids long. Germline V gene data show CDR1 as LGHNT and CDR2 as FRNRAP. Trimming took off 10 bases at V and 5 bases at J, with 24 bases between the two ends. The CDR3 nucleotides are TGTGCTAATGACCGCAGCAGGGGCTTAATACACGAGCAGTACTTC. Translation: CANDRSRGLIHEQYF.

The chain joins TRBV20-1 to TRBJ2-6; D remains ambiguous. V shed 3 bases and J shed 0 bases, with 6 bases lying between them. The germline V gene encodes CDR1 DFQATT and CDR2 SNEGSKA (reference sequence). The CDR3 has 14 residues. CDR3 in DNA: TGCAGTGCTAGTTCCAGCTCTGGGGCCAACGTCCTGACTTTC. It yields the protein CSASSSSGANVLTF.

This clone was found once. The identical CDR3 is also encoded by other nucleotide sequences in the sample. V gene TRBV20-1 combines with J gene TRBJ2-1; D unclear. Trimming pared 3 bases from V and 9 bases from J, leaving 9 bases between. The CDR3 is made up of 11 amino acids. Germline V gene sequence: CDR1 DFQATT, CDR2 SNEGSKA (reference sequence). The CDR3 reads CSARGSGEQFF. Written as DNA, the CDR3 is TGCAGTGCTAGGGGCAGTGGTGAGCAGTTCTTC.

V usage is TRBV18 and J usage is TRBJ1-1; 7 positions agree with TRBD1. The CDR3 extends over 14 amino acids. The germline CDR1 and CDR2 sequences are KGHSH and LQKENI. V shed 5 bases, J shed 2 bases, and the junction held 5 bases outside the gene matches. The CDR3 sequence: CASSANRGNTEAFF. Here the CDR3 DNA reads TGTGCCAGCTCAGCCAACAGGGGTAACACTGAAGCTTTCTTT.

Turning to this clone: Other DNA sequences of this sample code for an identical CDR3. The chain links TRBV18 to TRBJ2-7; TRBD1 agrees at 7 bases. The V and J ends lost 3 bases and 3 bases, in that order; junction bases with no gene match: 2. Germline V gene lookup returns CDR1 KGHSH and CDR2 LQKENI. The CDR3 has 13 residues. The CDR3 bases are TGTGCCAGCTCACCCTCAGGGGGCTACGAGCAGTACTTC. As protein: CASSPSGGYEQYF.

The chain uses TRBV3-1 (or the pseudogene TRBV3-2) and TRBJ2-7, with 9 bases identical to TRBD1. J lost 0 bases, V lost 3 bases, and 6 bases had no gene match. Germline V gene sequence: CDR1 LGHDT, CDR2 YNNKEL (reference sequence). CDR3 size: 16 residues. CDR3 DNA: TGTGCCAGCAGCCAGGCCGGGACAGGGTTCTCCTACGAGCAGTACTTC. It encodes CASSQAGTGFSYEQYF.

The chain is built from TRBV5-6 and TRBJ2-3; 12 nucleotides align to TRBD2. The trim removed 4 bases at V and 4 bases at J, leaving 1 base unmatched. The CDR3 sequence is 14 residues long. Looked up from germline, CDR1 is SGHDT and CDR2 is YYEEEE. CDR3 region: CASSPSGGADTQYF. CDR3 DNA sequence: TGTGCCAGCAGCCCTAGCGGGGGGGCAGATACGCAGTATTTT.

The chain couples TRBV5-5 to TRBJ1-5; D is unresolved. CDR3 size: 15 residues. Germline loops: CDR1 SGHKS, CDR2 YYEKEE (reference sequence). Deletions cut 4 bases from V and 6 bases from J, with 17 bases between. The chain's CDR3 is CASSLVVGSFQPQHF. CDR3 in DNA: TGTGCCAGCAGCCTAGTCGTCGGATCTTTTCAGCCCCAGCATTTT.

The CDR3 region is CASSGPRTGGSSPLHF. In DNA form, the CDR3 reads TGTGCCAGCAGCGGACCTAGGACAGGGGGCAGTTCACCCCTCCACTTT. The chain employs TRBV7-2 and TRBJ1-6; 11 nucleotides line up with TRBD1. CDR3 length: 16 amino acids. Looked up from germline, CDR1 is SGHTA and CDR2 is FQGNSA. V dropped 5 bases and J dropped 9; count of bases not matched to a gene: 9.

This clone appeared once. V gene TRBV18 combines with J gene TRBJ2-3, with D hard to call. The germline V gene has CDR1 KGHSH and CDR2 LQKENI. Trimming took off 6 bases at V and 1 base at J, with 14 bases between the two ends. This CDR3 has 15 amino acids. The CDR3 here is CASSLGVTGTDTQYF. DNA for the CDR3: TGTGCCAGCTCCCTTGGTGTAACGGGCACAGATACGCAGTATTTT.

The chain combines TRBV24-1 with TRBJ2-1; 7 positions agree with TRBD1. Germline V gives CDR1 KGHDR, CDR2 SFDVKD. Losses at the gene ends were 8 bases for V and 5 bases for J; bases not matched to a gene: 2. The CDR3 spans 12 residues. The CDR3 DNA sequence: TGTGCCACCAATGACAGGGACAATGAGCAGTTCTTC. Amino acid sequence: CATNDRDNEQFF.

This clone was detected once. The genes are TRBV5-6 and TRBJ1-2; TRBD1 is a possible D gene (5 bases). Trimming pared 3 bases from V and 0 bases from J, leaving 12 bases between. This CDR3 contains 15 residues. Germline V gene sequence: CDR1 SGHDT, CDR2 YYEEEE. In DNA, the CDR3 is TGTGCCAGCAGCTCCCCCGCAGGGTCTAACTATGGCTACACCTTC. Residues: CASSSPAGSNYGYTF.

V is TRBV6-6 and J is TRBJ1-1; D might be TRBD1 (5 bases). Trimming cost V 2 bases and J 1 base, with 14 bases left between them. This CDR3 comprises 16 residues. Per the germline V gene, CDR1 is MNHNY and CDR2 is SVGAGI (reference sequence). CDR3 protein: CASSYRQGGGNTEAFF. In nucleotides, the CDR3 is TGTGCCAGCAGTTACAGGCAGGGCGGGGGGAACACTGAAGCTTTCTTT.

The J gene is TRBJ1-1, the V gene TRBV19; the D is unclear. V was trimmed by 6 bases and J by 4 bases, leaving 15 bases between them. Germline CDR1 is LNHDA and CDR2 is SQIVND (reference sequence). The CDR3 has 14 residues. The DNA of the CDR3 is TGTGCCAGTAGCCAAACCCGGGAGCGCACTGAAGCTTTCTTT. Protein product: CASSQTRERTEAFF.

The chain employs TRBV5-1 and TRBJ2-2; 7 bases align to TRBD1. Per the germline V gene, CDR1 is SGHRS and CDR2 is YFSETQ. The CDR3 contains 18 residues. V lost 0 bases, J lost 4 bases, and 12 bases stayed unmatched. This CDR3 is CASSLAGTARDGTGELFF. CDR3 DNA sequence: TGCGCCAGCAGCTTGGCCGGGACAGCCCGCGATGGCACCGGGGAGCTGTTTTTT.

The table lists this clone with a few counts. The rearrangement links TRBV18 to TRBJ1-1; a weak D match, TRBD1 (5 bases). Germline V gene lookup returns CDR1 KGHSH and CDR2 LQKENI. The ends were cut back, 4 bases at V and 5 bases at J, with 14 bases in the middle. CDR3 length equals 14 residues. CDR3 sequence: CASSRLQGLTEAFF. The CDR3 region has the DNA TGTGCCAGCTCACGGCTTCAGGGACTTACTGAAGCTTTCTTT. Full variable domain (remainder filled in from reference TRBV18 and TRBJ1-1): NAGVMQNPRHLVRRRGQEARLRCSPMKGHSHVYWYRQLPEEGLKFMVYLQKENIIDESGMPKERFSAEFPKEGPSILRIQQVVRGDSAAYFCASSRLQGLTEAFFGQGTRLTVV.

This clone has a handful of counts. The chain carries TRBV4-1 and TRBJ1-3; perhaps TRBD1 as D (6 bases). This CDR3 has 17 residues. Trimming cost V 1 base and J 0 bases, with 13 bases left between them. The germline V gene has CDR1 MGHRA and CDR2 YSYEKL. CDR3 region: CASSQVQGTSSGNTIYF. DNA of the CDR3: TGCGCCAGCAGCCAAGTACAGGGAACGAGCTCTGGAAACACCATATATTTT.

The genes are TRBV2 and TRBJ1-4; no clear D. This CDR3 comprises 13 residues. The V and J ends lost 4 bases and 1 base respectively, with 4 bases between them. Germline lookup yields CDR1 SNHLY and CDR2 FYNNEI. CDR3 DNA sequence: TGTGCCAGCAGTGCCTTAACTAATGAAAAACTGTTTTTT. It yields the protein CASSALTNEKLFF.

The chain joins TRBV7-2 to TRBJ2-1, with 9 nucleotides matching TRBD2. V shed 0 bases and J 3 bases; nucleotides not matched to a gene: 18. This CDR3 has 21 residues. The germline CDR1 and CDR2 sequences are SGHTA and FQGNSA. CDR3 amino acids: CASSLARFPPSRLADYNEQFF. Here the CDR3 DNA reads TGTGCCAGCAGCTTAGCCCGGTTCCCCCCCTCCCGACTAGCGGACTACAATGAGCAGTTCTTC.